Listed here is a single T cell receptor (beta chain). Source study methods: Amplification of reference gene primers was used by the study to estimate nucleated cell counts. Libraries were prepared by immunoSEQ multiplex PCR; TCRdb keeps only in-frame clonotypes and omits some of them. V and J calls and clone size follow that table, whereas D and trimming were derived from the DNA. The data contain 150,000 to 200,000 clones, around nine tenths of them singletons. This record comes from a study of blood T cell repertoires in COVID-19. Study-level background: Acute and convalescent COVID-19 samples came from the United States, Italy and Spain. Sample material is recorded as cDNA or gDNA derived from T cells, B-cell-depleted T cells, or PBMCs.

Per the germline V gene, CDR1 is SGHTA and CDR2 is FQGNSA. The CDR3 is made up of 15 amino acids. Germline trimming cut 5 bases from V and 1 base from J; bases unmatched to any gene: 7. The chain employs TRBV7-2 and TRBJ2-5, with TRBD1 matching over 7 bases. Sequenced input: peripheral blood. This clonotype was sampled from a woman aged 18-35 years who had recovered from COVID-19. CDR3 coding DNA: TGTGCCAGCAGCGAATACAGGGGATCCCAAGAGACCCAGTACTTC. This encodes CASSEYRGSQETQYF.